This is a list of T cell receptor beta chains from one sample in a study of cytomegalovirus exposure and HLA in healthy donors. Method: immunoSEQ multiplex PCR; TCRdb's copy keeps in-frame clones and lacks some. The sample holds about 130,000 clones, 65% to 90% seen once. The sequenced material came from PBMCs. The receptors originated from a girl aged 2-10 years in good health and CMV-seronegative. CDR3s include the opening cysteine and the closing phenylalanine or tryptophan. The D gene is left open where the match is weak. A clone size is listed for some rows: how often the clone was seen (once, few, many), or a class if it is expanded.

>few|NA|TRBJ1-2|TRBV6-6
CASSPTGYGYTF
TGTGCCAGCAGTCCCACAGGTTATGGCTACACCTTC
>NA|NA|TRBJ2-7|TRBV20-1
CSAIILREQYF
TGCAGTGCTATAATTTTGAGAGAGCAGTACTTC
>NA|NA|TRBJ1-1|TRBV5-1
CASSPAGPNTEAFF
TGCGCCAGCAGCCCGGCGGGACCGAACACTGAAGCTTTCTTT
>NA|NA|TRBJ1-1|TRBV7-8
CASSLGSNTEAFF
TGTGCCAGCAGCTTGGGGAGTAACACTGAAGCTTTCTTT
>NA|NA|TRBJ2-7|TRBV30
CAWSVNTLYEQYF
TGTGCCTGGAGTGTAAACACGTTGTACGAGCAGTACTTC
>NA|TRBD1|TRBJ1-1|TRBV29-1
CSVESLKLAGTVVPYTEAFF
TGCAGCGTTGAGTCGTTAAAGCTCGCCGGGACAGTGGTTCCCTACACTGAAGCTTTCTTT
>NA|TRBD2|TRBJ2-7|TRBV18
CASSPAGAYEQYF
TGTGCCAGCTCACCGGCGGGGGCCTACGAGCAGTACTTC
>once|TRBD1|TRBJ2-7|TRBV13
CASSLGQRGLYEQYF
TGTGCCAGCAGCCTGGGTCAGAGGGGGCTGTACGAGCAGTACTTC
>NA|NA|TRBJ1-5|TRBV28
CASRTRGTNQPQHF
TGTGCCAGCAGGACCAGGGGAACTAATCAGCCCCAGCATTTT
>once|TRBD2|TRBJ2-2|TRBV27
CASSLPPAGGRGGELFF
TGTGCCAGCAGTTTACCCCCAGCGGGGGGGCGGGGCGGGGAGCTGTTTTTT
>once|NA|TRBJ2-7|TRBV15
CATSREVSSASYEQYF
TGTGCCACCAGCAGAGAGGTGTCTAGCGCCTCCTACGAGCAGTACTTC
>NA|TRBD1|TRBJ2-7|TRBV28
CASRSTGDEQYF
TGTGCCAGCAGATCTACAGGGGACGAGCAGTACTTC
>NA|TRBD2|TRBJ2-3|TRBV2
CASTGGGGTDTQYF
TGTGCCAGCACGGGAGGCGGGGGGACAGATACGCAGTATTTT
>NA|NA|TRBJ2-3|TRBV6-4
CASSPTGFRTDTQYF
TGTGCCAGCAGCCCGACTGGTTTCCGCACAGATACGCAGTATTTT
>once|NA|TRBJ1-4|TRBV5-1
CASSLVGQKNEKLFF
TGCGCCAGCAGCTTGGTTGGACAAAAGAATGAAAAACTGTTTTTT
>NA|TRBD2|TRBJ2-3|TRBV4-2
CASSQVAGGTDTQYF
TGTGCCAGCAGCCAAGTAGCGGGAGGTACAGATACGCAGTATTTT
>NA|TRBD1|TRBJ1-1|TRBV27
CASRTGQGVGNTEAFF
TGTGCCAGCAGGACGGGACAGGGGGTAGGTAACACTGAAGCTTTCTTT
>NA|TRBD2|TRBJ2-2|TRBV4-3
CASSQDTGGLVNTGELFF
TGCGCCAGCAGCCAAGATACGGGGGGGCTTGTGAACACCGGGGAGCTGTTTTTT
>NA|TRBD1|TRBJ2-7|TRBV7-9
CASSLRQGPYEQYF
TGTGCCAGCAGCTTAAGACAGGGCCCCTACGAGCAGTACTTC
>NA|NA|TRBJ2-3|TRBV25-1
CASSETGVPGTDTQYF
TGTGCCAGCAGTGAAACGGGAGTCCCCGGGACAGATACGCAGTATTTT
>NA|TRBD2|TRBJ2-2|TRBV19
CAPSSAGLAGLSTGELFF
TGTGCCCCTTCTAGTGCGGGACTAGCGGGATTGTCGACCGGGGAGCTGTTTTTT
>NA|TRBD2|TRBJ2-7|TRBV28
CASSLVAGGNEQYF
TGTGCCAGCAGTTTGGTCGCGGGAGGTAACGAGCAGTACTTC
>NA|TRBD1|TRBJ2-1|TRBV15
CATSRERGTGADEQFF
TGTGCCACCAGCAGAGAGAGGGGGACAGGGGCCGATGAGCAGTTCTTC
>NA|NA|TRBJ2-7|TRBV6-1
CASYRHSYEQYF
TGTGCCAGCTACAGACACTCCTACGAGCAGTACTTC
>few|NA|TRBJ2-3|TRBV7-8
CASSFGTFTGTDTQYF
TGTGCCAGCAGCTTCGGGACTTTCACCGGCACAGATACGCAGTATTTT
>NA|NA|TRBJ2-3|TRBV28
CASRVGVGTSSDTQYF
TGTGCCAGCAGGGTAGGGGTGGGTACATCCTCGGATACGCAGTATTTT
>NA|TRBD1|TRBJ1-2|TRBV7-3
CASSPEGADYGYTF
TGTGCCAGCAGCCCTGAGGGGGCAGACTATGGCTACACCTTC
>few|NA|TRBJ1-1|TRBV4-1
CASSHPQARGTEAFF
TGCGCCAGCAGCCATCCACAGGCCCGCGGCACTGAAGCTTTCTTT
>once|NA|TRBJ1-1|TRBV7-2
CASSLGRDSLSNTEAFF
TGTGCCAGCAGCTTAGGTAGAGACAGCCTATCGAACACTGAAGCTTTCTTT
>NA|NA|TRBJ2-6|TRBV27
CASSPFSGANVLTF
TGTGCCAGCAGTCCCTTCTCTGGGGCCAACGTCCTGACTTTC
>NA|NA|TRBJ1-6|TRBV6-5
CASRDYPYLNSPLHF
TGTGCCAGCAGGGACTATCCATACCTTAATTCACCCCTCCACTTT
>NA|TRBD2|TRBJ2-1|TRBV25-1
CASSDPGGTSGVYEQFF
TGTGCCAGCAGTGATCCGGGCGGGACTAGCGGGGTATATGAGCAGTTCTTC
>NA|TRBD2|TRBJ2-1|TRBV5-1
CASSPGRLAGANEQFF
TGCGCCAGCAGCCCGGGGAGACTAGCGGGAGCCAATGAGCAGTTCTTC
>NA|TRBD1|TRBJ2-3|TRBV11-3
CASSLTGGISDTQYF
TGTGCCAGCAGCTTAACAGGGGGCATTTCAGATACGCAGTATTTT
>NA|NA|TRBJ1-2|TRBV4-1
CASSFTSLVDYGYTF
TGCGCCAGCAGCTTTACCTCCCTAGTGGACTATGGCTACACCTTC
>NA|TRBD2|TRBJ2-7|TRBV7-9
CASSPIVGTKLYEQYF
TGTGCCAGCAGCCCAATAGTCGGGACTAAACTTTACGAGCAGTACTTC
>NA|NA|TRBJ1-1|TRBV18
CASSPGDTEAFF
TGTGCCAGCTCACCCGGGGACACTGAAGCTTTCTTT
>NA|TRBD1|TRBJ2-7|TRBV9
CASSVTGGYEQYF
TGTGCCAGCAGCGTCACAGGGGGCTACGAGCAGTACTTC
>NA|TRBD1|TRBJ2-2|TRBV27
CASRRDRATGELFF
TGTGCCAGCAGAAGGGACAGGGCCACCGGGGAGCTGTTTTTT
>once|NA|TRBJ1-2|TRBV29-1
CSAVGETGAYGYTF
TGCAGCGCCGTGGGTGAGACAGGAGCCTATGGCTACACCTTC
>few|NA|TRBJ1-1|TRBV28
CASSLLPDSNTEAFF
TGTGCCAGCAGTTTATTACCAGATTCGAACACTGAAGCTTTCTTT
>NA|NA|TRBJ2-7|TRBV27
CASLRGSEQYF
TGTGCCAGCTTACGAGGCTCCGAGCAGTACTTC
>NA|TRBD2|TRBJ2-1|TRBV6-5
CASSRRTSGSDEQFF
TGTGCCAGCAGCCGCCGGACTAGCGGGAGCGATGAGCAGTTCTTC
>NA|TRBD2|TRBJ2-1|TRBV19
CASNQKREPTYNEQFF
TGTGCCAGTAATCAAAAGCGGGAGCCCACCTACAATGAGCAGTTCTTC
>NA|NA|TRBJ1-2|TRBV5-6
CASSYGQGYTF
TGTGCCAGCAGCTATGGACAGGGCTACACCTTC
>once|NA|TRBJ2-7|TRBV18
CASSGGTYEQYF
TGTGCCAGCTCGGGGGGAACCTACGAGCAGTACTTC
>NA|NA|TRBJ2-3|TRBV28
CASSLKGADTQYF
TGTGCCAGCAGTTTAAAGGGGGCAGATACGCAGTATTTT
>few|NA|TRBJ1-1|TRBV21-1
CASSTLTGVNTVAFF
TGTGCCAGCAGCACTCTGACAGGGGTGAACACTGTAGCTTTCTTT
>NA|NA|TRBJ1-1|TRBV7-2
CASSLERGSTEAFF
TGTGCCAGCAGCCTAGAACGAGGGAGCACTGAAGCTTTCTTT
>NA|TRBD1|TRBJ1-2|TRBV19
CASGDRDYGYTF
TGTGCCAGTGGGGACAGGGACTATGGCTACACCTTC
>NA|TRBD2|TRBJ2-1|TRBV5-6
CASSLFERENNEQFF
TGTGCCAGCAGCTTGTTCGAGCGGGAGAACAATGAGCAGTTCTTC